Presented here are 17 T cell receptor beta chains from one specimen sequenced in a study of blood T cell repertoires in COVID-19. Using immunoSEQ multiplex PCR, the repertoire was profiled, and TCRdb retains in-frame clones only, with some absent. The table records roughly 120,000 clones, 80% to 90% of them present only once. Sequenced input: peripheral blood. These receptors came from a man in his forties with acute or convalescent COVID-19.

The chain combines TRBV29-1 with TRBJ1-3; no clear D gene. The V end lost 4 bases, the J end lost 0 bases, and 4 bases lay between the germline ends. Germline-derived CDR1 and CDR2 are SQVTM and ANQGSEA. This CDR3 has 12 amino acids. CDR3 DNA: TGCAGCGTTGTCAGCTCTGGAAACACCATATATTTT. Translation gives CSVVSSGNTIYF.

The CDR3 nucleotides read TGTGCCAGCAGCCCCGCCGGGGGAGTCTCCTACAATGAGCAGTTCTTC. It translates to CASSPAGGVSYNEQFF. The V call is TRBV11-2, the J call TRBJ2-1, with D perhaps TRBD2 (6 bases). Germline V gene sequence: CDR1 SGHAT, CDR2 FQNNGV. This CDR3 region has 16 residues. V lost 5 bases to trimming and J lost 0 bases, with 14 bases between them.

The CDR3 is CASSLGQGINQPQHF. The CDR3 nucleotides read TGTGCCAGCAGCTTAGGACAGGGGATCAATCAGCCCCAGCATTTT. The rearrangement joins TRBV7-9 to TRBJ1-5; 8 nucleotides line up with TRBD1. Germline assignment: CDR1 SEHNR and CDR2 FQNEAQ (reference sequence). CDR3 length equals 15 residues. J gave up 3 bases and V 1 base, and 2 bases lay outside the gene matches.

The rearrangement links TRBV6-1 to TRBJ2-3; TRBD2 agrees at 7 bases. The germline V gene has CDR1 MNHNS and CDR2 SASEGT. This CDR3 is 15 amino acids long. V shed 2 bases, J shed 2 bases, and the junction held 4 bases outside the gene matches. CDR3 nucleotide sequence: TGTGCCAGCAGTGAAAAACTAGCGATCACAGATACGCAGTATTTT. Translated, it gives CASSEKLAITDTQYF.

This sequence joins TRBV3-1 (or the pseudogene TRBV3-2) and TRBJ2-1, with D uncertain. Germline assignment: CDR1 LGHDT and CDR2 YNNKEL (reference sequence). Trimming took off 1 base at V and 9 bases at J, with 4 bases between the two ends. The CDR3 totals 11 residues. CDR3 DNA sequence: TGTGCCAGCAGCCAAGGGAGTGAGCAGTTCTTC. It specifies CASSQGSEQFF.

The chain employs TRBV6-5 and TRBJ1-4; TRBD1 is a possible D gene (5 bases). The CDR3 covers 15 residues. Trimming removed 8 bases at V and 0 bases at J, with 13 bases between. Germline V gene sequence: CDR1 MNHEY, CDR2 SVGAGI. The CDR3 spells CASLAGGATNEKLFF. DNA for the CDR3: TGTGCCAGCCTCGCGGGGGGGGCAACTAATGAAAAACTGTTTTTT.

The V and J genes are TRBV24-1 and TRBJ1-5; D remains unclear. Germline V lookup: CDR1 KGHDR, CDR2 SFDVKD. V dropped 4 bases and J dropped 4 bases, with 7 bases sitting between them. There are 13 residues in the CDR3. CDR3 DNA: TGTGCCACCAGTGAGGGGAGGAATCAGCCCCAGCATTTT. Protein sequence: CATSEGRNQPQHF.

The chain combines TRBV11-2 with TRBJ1-2; D is perhaps TRBD1 (6 bases). The CDR3 has 14 residues. The germline V gene encodes CDR1 SGHAT and CDR2 FQNNGV. Trimming shortened V by 0 bases and J by 8 bases, and 13 bases separated the two germline ends. The chain's CDR3 is CASSLDGAGVGYTF. In DNA, the CDR3 is TGTGCCAGCAGCTTAGATGGGGCAGGGGTCGGCTACACCTTC.

The chain has TRBV6-5 and TRBJ2-3; TRBD2 matches 10 bases. This CDR3 contains 14 residues. Germline-derived CDR1 and CDR2 are MNHEY and SVGAGI. The trim removed 7 bases at V and 6 bases at J, leaving 7 bases unmatched. CDR3 nucleotides: TGTGCCAGCACTCTAGCGGGGGACGCCGATACGCAGTATTTT. It translates to CASTLAGDADTQYF.

CDR3 in amino acids: CASSLRAGSTDTQYF. CDR3 sequence (DNA): TGCGCCAGCAGCTTGAGAGCGGGTTCCACAGATACGCAGTATTTT. The J gene is TRBJ2-3, the V gene TRBV5-1; perhaps TRBD2 as D (6 bases). Per germline, CDR1 SGHRS and CDR2 YFSETQ. The CDR3 runs to 15 residues. Trimming removed 1 base at V and 2 bases at J, with 11 bases between.

The chain is built from TRBV10-3 and TRBJ2-5; TRBD2 agrees at 8 bases. CDR1 and CDR2 from the germline V gene are ENHRY and SYGVKD. The V and J ends lost 5 bases and 5 bases, in that order; junction bases with no gene match: 10. This CDR3 has 15 residues. The CDR3 loop is CAISPGTGGRETQYF. CDR3 nucleotide sequence: TGTGCCATCAGTCCCGGGACCGGCGGGAGGGAGACCCAGTACTTC.

This chain connects TRBV19 to TRBJ1-5; D perhaps matches TRBD1 (5 bases). CDR3 length: 16 residues. CDR1 LNHDA and CDR2 SQIVND come from the germline V gene (reference sequence). V dropped 5 bases and J dropped 0 bases, with 14 bases sitting between them. The CDR3: CASSFRVSPSNQPQHF. CDR3 bases: TGTGCCAGTAGTTTCAGGGTTTCCCCTAGCAATCAGCCCCAGCATTTT.

This chain links TRBV7-9 with TRBJ2-7; D is perhaps TRBD2 (5 bases). V was pared by 5 bases and J by 0 bases, with 8 bases between. Germline CDR1 and CDR2: SEHNR and FQNEAQ (reference sequence). CDR3 size: 13 residues. Here the CDR3 reads CASSPGNSYEQYF. DNA of the CDR3: TGTGCCAGCAGCCCCGGGAACTCCTACGAGCAGTACTTC.

The chain joins TRBV11-2 to TRBJ2-7; D remains unclear. CDR3 length equals 12 residues. V lost 2 bases and J lost 4, with 6 bases in between. Germline assignment: CDR1 SGHAT and CDR2 FQNNGV. As DNA, the CDR3 is TGTGCCAGCAGCTTAATCAGTTACGAGCAGTACTTC. It translates to CASSLISYEQYF. Complete variable domain (other parts from reference TRBV11-2 and TRBJ2-7): EAGVAQSPRYKIIEKRQSVAFWCNPISGHATLYWYQQILGQGPKLLIQFQNNGVVDDSQLPKDRFSAERLKGVDSTLKIQPAKLEDSAVYLCASSLISYEQYFGPGTRLTVT.

J is TRBJ2-7 and V is TRBV6-6, with 9 bases fitting TRBD1. Germline assignment: CDR1 MNHNY and CDR2 SVGAGI (reference sequence). The CDR3 totals 16 residues. The trim removed 2 bases at V and 5 bases at J, leaving 10 bases unmatched. In DNA, the CDR3 is TGTGCCAGCAGTTACCCTGGACAGGGGAGGGTGGACGAGCAGTACTTC. This codes for CASSYPGQGRVDEQYF.

The gene calls are TRBV2 and TRBJ1-1; TRBD1 aligns across 10 bases. Germline assignment: CDR1 SNHLY and CDR2 FYNNEI. V was clipped by 5 bases and J by 1 base; unmatched bases: 1. CDR3 length: 14 residues. In nucleotides, the CDR3 is TGTGCCAGCAGTAGGGACAGGGGGAACACTGAAGCTTTCTTT. As protein: CASSRDRGNTEAFF.

V is TRBV5-1 and J is TRBJ1-1; D unresolved. Trimming removed 0 bases at V and 5 bases at J, with 14 bases between. The V gene's germline CDR1 is SGHRS and CDR2 YFSETQ. This CDR3 contains 15 residues. As DNA, the CDR3 is TGCGCCAGCAGCTTGGAGCCGGGGAGTTGGACTGAAGCTTTCTTT. It codes for CASSLEPGSWTEAFF.